This TCR beta chain was found in a study of cytomegalovirus exposure and HLA in healthy donors. Overall study results and limits: Roughly even sequencing depth across donors was the assumption behind the presence/absence analyses. For cytomegalovirus status, the classifier reportedly gave diagnoses with high specificity and sensitivity.

The PCR made use of 60 Vbeta and 13 Jbeta primers. Profiled with immunoSEQ multiplex PCR; TCRdb holds only in-frame clones, not every one. This table holds some 150,000 clones, 70% to 90% found once. A word on this clone: Its antigen is not identified.

Trimming cost V 4 bases and J 4 bases; bases outside gene matches: 6. This CDR3 region has 15 residues. Germline CDR1 reads LNHDA; CDR2 reads SQIVND (reference sequence). Source material: PBMCs. This chain joins TRBV19 and TRBJ1-2; TRBD1 matches at 10 bases. This sequence originates from a woman aged 30 to 39 in good health and CMV-seropositive. DNA for the CDR3: TGTGCCAGTAGTAGGAGGACAGGGGGAGGCTATGGCTACACCTTC. As protein: CASSRRTGGGYGYTF.